What follows are 13 T cell receptor beta chains derived from one specimen sequenced in a study of T cell repertoires in cytomegalovirus infection. TCRdb ran MiXCR on the reads and lists one entry per CDR3 protein. The table lists roughly 200,000 distinct CDR3 sequences, roughly two fifths of them singletons. These receptors are not linked to any known antigen. The material was CD8+ T cells from cultured PBMCs, obtained from culture after CMV antigen stimulation. These TCRs come from a human donor in good health (CMV status not recorded). Some clones in this sample may be carry-over from other donors' samples.

In this sample, this clonotype turned up a few times. The chain is built from TRBV7-8 and TRBJ2-7, with D possibly called TRBD1 or TRBD2 (5 bases each). CDR1 is SGHVS and CDR2 is FQNEAQ in the germline V gene. This CDR3 spans 12 amino acids. V gave up 4 bases and J gave up 4 bases, with 8 bases separating them. The CDR3 reads CASSSREYEQYF. The CDR3 DNA sequence: TGTGCCAGCAGCTCCAGGGAGTACGAGCAGTACTTC.

The chain carries TRBV28 and TRBJ2-1; 12 bases map to TRBD2. The V and J ends lost 4 bases and 10 bases, in that order; junction bases with no gene match: 11. Germline CDR1 is MDHEN and CDR2 is SYDVKM. This CDR3 contains 16 residues. The DNA of the CDR3 is TGTGCCAGCAGTTCGGCGACTAGCGGGAGACCAAGGGAGCAGTTCTTC. Its translation: CASSSATSGRPREQFF.

The chain has TRBV11-3 and TRBJ2-1; no firm D call. V lost 5 bases and J lost 0, with 11 bases in between. CDR3 length: 15 amino acids. CDR1 and CDR2 (germline): SGHNT, YENEEA. The CDR3 loop reads CASSPGGDSYNEQFF. DNA for the CDR3: TGTGCCAGCAGCCCAGGCGGAGACTCCTACAATGAGCAGTTCTTC.

V and J are TRBV27 and TRBJ2-3; no reliable D call. Germline V gene sequence: CDR1 MNHEY, CDR2 SMNVEV (reference sequence). V dropped 5 bases and J dropped 2 bases, with 8 bases sitting between them. This CDR3 has 13 residues. Written as DNA, the CDR3 is TGTGCCAGCAGTACCAGAGTCACAGATACGCAGTATTTT. As protein: CASSTRVTDTQYF.

The V and J genes are TRBV6-2 or TRBV6-3 and TRBJ2-3; D is unclear. There are 15 residues in the CDR3. Germline assignment: CDR1 MNHEY and CDR2 SVGEGT. V lost 4 bases and J 4 bases, leaving 15 bases between the germline ends. In DNA form, the CDR3 reads TGTGCCAGCAGTTTCCCGCGACGACTGCCAGATACGCAGTATTTT. Its translation: CASSFPRRLPDTQYF.

J is TRBJ2-5 and V is TRBV28, with D possibly being TRBD1 (5 bases). The germline V and J ends were trimmed by 4 bases and 5 bases, with 23 bases remaining between them. Germline assignment: CDR1 MDHEN and CDR2 SYDVKM. This CDR3 spans 17 amino acids. The CDR3 loop is CASSSQKKSGFRETQYF. The CDR3 DNA reads TGTGCCAGCAGTTCACAGAAAAAATCAGGGTTCCGGGAGACCCAGTACTTC.

Written as DNA, the CDR3 is TGTGCCAGCAGTCCCGGACTAGGGCTAGCCAAAAACATTCAGTACTTC. It translates to CASSPGLGLAKNIQYF. The rearrangement links TRBV28 to TRBJ2-4, with 7 positions matching TRBD2. V lost 5 bases to trimming and J lost 0 bases; unmatched junction nucleotides: 7. The CDR3 runs to 16 residues. CDR1 MDHEN and CDR2 SYDVKM come from the germline V gene. Full variable domain (rest looked up from reference TRBV28 and TRBJ2-4): DVKVTQSSRYLVKRTGEKVFLECVQDMDHENMFWYRQDPGLGLRLIYFSYDVKMKEKGDIPEGYSVSREKKERFSLILESASTNQTSMYLCASSPGLGLAKNIQYFGAGTRLSVL.

As concerns this clonotype: The junction and the germline gene differ at one end; a read error may be behind it. The chain has TRBV7-4 and TRBJ2-2; D tentatively fits TRBD1 or TRBD2 (5 bases each). Germline V CDR1 and CDR2: SGHVT, SQSDAQ. This CDR3 contains 14 residues. CDR3 DNA: TGTACCAGCAGCTCCGGGACCCGAACCGGGGAGCTGTTTTTT. Translation gives CTSSSGTRTGELFF.

The chain combines TRBV28 with TRBJ1-2; 11 bases are a match to TRBD1. Germline trimming cut 2 bases from V and 3 bases from J; bases unmatched to any gene: 8. This CDR3 has 17 residues. Germline CDR1 is MDHEN and CDR2 is SYDVKM. CDR3 coding DNA: TGTGCCAGCAGTTTACGGGACAGGGGGTTCGTAGACTATGGCTACACCTTC. This translates into CASSLRDRGFVDYGYTF.

The sample holds a few counts of this clonotype. The chain combines TRBV6-1 with TRBJ2-7, with TRBD2 as a possible D gene (6 bases). The germline gives CDR1 MNHNS, CDR2 SASEGT. Trimming pared 1 base from V and 0 bases from J, leaving 16 bases between. The CDR3 length is 17 residues. The CDR3 reads CASSEEGWRESSYEQYF. The DNA for the CDR3 is TGTGCCAGCAGTGAAGAAGGGTGGCGGGAAAGCTCCTACGAGCAGTACTTC.

The chain joins TRBV7-9 to TRBJ2-1; the match to TRBD2 covers 10 bases. There are 16 residues in the CDR3. The germline CDR1 and CDR2 sequences are SEHNR and FQNEAQ (reference sequence). V lost 5 bases and J lost 8; bases outside the gene matches: 12. The CDR3 here is CASSQPGLASGYEQFF. The CDR3 DNA follows: TGTGCCAGCAGCCAGCCGGGACTAGCGAGCGGCTATGAGCAGTTCTTC.

This clonotype was observed a handful of times. This rearrangement joins TRBV7-6 to TRBJ2-2, with 8 bases lining up with TRBD2. V was pared by 1 base and J by 6 bases, with 4 bases of the junction left unmatched. The CDR3 has 15 residues. Per germline, CDR1 SGHVS and CDR2 FNYEAQ. The CDR3 region has the DNA TGTGCCAGCAGCTTAGAGTCGCGGGGGGCCGGGGAGCTGTTTTTT. Its protein product is CASSLESRGAGELFF.

The CDR3, as DNA: TGTGCCAGCAGTTACTCGAAGGTGCTAGCGGGGGGCCACAATGAGCAGTTCTTC. Its translation is CASSYSKVLAGGHNEQFF. The rearrangement links TRBV6-6 to TRBJ2-1; the match to TRBD2 covers 11 bases. Trimming removed 0 bases from V and 5 bases from J; junction bases left unmatched: 9. Germline V gene sequence: CDR1 MNHNY, CDR2 SVGAGI (reference sequence). This CDR3 contains 18 residues.